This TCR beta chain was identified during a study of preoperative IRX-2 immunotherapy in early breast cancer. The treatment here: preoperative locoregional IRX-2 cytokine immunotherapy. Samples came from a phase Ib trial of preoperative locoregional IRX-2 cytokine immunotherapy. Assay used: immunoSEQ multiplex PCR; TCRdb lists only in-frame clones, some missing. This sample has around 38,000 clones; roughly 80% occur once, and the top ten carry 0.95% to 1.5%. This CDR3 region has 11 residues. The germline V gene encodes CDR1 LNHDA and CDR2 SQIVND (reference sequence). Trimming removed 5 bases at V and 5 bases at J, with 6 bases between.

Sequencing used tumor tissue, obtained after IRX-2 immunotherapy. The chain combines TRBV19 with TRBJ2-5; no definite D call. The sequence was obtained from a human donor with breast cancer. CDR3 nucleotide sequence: TGTGCCAGTAGTCTCGCGGAGACCCAGTACTTC. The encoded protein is CASSLAETQYF.